What follows is one T cell receptor beta chain and its context. Its antigen is unknown. This sample was taken from a study of somatic mutations in cytotoxic T cells in rheumatoid arthritis. Study at large: Certain T-cell populations stained with V beta antibodies were FACS-sorted to nearly 100% purity, and V beta1+ cells were TCRB-sequenced. Study-wide points: Within the rheumatoid arthritis patients, CD8+ clonality went up as age increased (Spearman r=0.49). The same was not true of the healthy controls. Measured CD8+ T-cell clonality, a value compared between rheumatoid arthritis patients and age-matched healthy controls, did not differ significantly.

Measured with immunoSEQ multiplex PCR; TCRdb has only the in-frame clones, and not every one. The sample has about 17,000 clones; approximately 84% are singletons. Isolation of the CD4+ and CD8+ populations was accomplished via positive magnetic bead selection, with purity assessed by flow cytometry. Germline V gene lookup returns CDR1 SGHVS and CDR2 FNYEAQ. CDR3 length equals 16 residues. Between the trimmed V and J ends, which lost 2 bases and 7 bases, there was a span of 15 bases. The chain is built from TRBV7-6 and TRBJ1-6; maybe TRBD1 (5 bases). This receptor was obtained from an adult with rheumatoid arthritis. The source material was CD8+ T cells sorted from blood. The CDR3 nucleotides are TGTGCCAGCAGCTTATGGGGCCGAATGGAGAATTCACCCCTCCACTTT. It is translated as CASSLWGRMENSPLHF.